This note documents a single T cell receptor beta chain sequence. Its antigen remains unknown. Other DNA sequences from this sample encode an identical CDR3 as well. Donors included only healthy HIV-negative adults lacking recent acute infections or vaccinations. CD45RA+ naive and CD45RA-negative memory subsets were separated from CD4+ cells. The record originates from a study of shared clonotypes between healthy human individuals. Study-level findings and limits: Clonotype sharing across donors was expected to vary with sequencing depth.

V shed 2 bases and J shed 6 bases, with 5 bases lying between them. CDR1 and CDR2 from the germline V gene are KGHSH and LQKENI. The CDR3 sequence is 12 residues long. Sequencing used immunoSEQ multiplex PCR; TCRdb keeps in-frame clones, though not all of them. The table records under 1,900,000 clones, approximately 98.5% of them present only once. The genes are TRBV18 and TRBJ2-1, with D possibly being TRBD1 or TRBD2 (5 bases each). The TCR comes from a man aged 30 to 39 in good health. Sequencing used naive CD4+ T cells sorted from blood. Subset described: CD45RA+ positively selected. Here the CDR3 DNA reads TGTGCCAGCTCACCAGGGGGCAATGAGCAGTTCTTC. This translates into CASSPGGNEQFF.